The TCR beta chain under discussion was sequenced for a study of T cells in localized non-small cell lung cancer. General study points: The highest T cell clonality was in uninvolved adjacent lung, above tumor. Investigators sequenced only a single tumor region, leaving heterogeneity possible.

The method was immunoSEQ multiplex PCR; TCRdb's version includes in-frame clones alone and lacks a portion of them. The sample has tens of thousands of clones, over 70% seen once. The table lists this clone with a few counts. What it binds is not known. This TCR came from a male donor aged 60 or older with stage III squamous cell lung carcinoma. The material sequenced was peripheral blood, taken before any cancer treatment.

The CDR3 here is CASSGAGTDSNQPQHF. DNA of the CDR3: TGTGCCAGCAGTGGCGCCGGGACAGATAGCAATCAGCCCCAGCATTTT. The V call is TRBV25-1, the J call TRBJ1-5; 7 positions agree with TRBD1. V lost 4 bases to trimming and J lost 0 bases; unmatched junction nucleotides: 6. Per germline, CDR1 MGHDK and CDR2 SYGVNS. The CDR3 runs to 16 residues.